The 29 T cell receptor beta chains reported below all come from one sample, sequenced in a study of T cell responses to AZD1222 COVID-19 vaccine (dated by TCRdb to 2020 to 2023). Explained via the paper, the time point label denotes: about 28 days (+/-7) after the second vaccine dose. Library generation was performed with the immunoSEQ multiplex PCR assay. TCRdb carries this immuneACCESS record with in-frame sequences only. Its versions omit some clonotypes, under half of them owing to an unresolved V gene in the studies checked, with the rest unexplained. Present in this sample are 150,000 to 200,000 clones, nearly 95% of which were seen just once. The top ten hold 1.5% to 2% of the sample. The specimen was peripheral blood, collected 28 days after the second AZD1222 dose. The receptor set was obtained from an adult who received the AZD1222 COVID-19 vaccine.

This clone was picked up one time. The V gene is TRBV30, the J gene TRBJ1-4; no reliable D call. The CDR3 covers 13 residues. From germline, CDR1 is GTSNPN and CDR2 SVGIG (reference sequence). V was trimmed by 4 bases and J by 7 bases, leaving 13 bases between them. Here the CDR3 reads CAWNPNSGEKLFF. CDR3 sequence (DNA): TGTGCCTGGAACCCTAATAGCGGTGAAAAACTGTTTTTT. Together with reference TRBV30 and TRBJ1-4, the CDR3 gives the full variable domain: SQTIHQWPATLVQPVGSPLSLECTVEGTSNPNLYWYRQAAGRGLQLLFYSVGIGQISSEVPQNLSASRPQDRQFILSSKKLLLSDSGFYLCAWNPNSGEKLFFGSGTQLSVL.

The CDR3 nucleotides read TGTGCCAGCAGTTTTCGACCGAACACTGAAGCTTTCTTT. It encodes CASSFRPNTEAFF. The chain joins TRBV12-3 or TRBV12-4 to TRBJ1-1, with D uncertain. The CDR3 has 13 residues. V was trimmed by 3 bases and J by 1 base, leaving 6 bases between them.

This chain connects TRBV5-4 to TRBJ2-6; no firm D call. The CDR3 is made up of 17 amino acids. The V and J ends lost 2 bases and 4 bases respectively, with 16 bases between them. Germline CDR1 reads SGHNT; CDR2 reads YYREEE (reference sequence). The CDR3 bases are TGTGCCAGCAGCTTTGAGTACGGTGAACCCGGGGCCAACGTCCTGACTTTC. Its protein is CASSFEYGEPGANVLTF.

This clone was observed a single time. The V and J genes are TRBV6-5 and TRBJ2-1, with TRBD2 matching 9 bases. Per germline, CDR1 MNHEY and CDR2 SVGAGI. V trimming: 1 base; J trimming: 10 bases; junction bases outside the gene matches: 2. This CDR3 has 13 amino acids. The CDR3 sequence is CASSYFLAGEQFF. Written as DNA, the CDR3 is TGTGCCAGCAGTTACTTTCTAGCGGGGGAGCAGTTCTTC.

J is TRBJ2-7 and V is TRBV4-1; a possible D gene is TRBD2 (6 bases). CDR3 size: 14 residues. V lost 3 bases and J 4 bases, leaving 13 bases between the germline ends. The germline gives CDR1 MGHRA, CDR2 YSYEKL. This CDR3 reads CASSHPEGRYEQYF. The DNA for the CDR3 is TGCGCCAGCAGCCATCCGGAGGGTAGGTACGAGCAGTACTTC.

The V gene is TRBV30, the J gene TRBJ2-1, with D possibly TRBD1 on 6 matching bases. The CDR3 totals 15 residues. The germline V gene has CDR1 GTSNPN and CDR2 SVGIG (reference sequence). The germline V and J ends were trimmed by 7 bases and 6 bases, with 22 bases remaining between them. This CDR3 reads CALINSQGIGNEQFF. The CDR3 nucleotides read TGTGCCTTAATCAACTCACAGGGAATTGGCAATGAGCAGTTCTTC.

The chain couples TRBV5-4 to TRBJ2-1, with a possible D match to TRBD2 (6 bases). Trimming removed 3 bases from V and 9 bases from J, with 19 bases in between. CDR3 length equals 15 residues. Germline CDR1 reads SGHNT; CDR2 reads YYREEE (reference sequence). This CDR3 reads CASSSGLRMEGEQFF. CDR3 in DNA: TGTGCCAGCAGCTCGGGACTTCGGATGGAGGGTGAGCAGTTCTTC.

The chain couples TRBV19 to TRBJ1-1; D unresolved. The CDR3 loop spans 13 amino acids. The V gene lost 3 bases and the J gene lost 5 bases, with 10 bases spanning the gap. Germline values: CDR1 LNHDA, CDR2 SQIVND (reference sequence). The CDR3 reads CASSIQTDTEAFF. The DNA of the CDR3 is TGTGCCAGTAGTATTCAAACAGATACTGAAGCTTTCTTT.

The CDR3 protein is CASSQGFENIQYF. DNA of the CDR3: TGTGCCAGCTCACAAGGGTTCGAAAACATTCAGTACTTC. This sequence joins TRBV18 and TRBJ2-4; unclear D gene. The V end was cut by 4 bases, the J end by 5 bases, with 9 bases between. Germline V gene data show CDR1 as KGHSH and CDR2 as LQKENI. This CDR3 spans 13 amino acids. Full variable domain (rest looked up from reference TRBV18 and TRBJ2-4): NAGVMQNPRHLVRRRGQEARLRCSPMKGHSHVYWYRQLPEEGLKFMVYLQKENIIDESGMPKERFSAEFPKEGPSILRIQQVVRGDSAAYFCASSQGFENIQYFGAGTRLSVL.

V and J are TRBV7-9 and TRBJ1-2; perhaps TRBD1 as D (5 bases). There are 15 residues in the CDR3. The V end was cut by 3 bases, the J end by 2 bases, with 13 bases between. CDR1 SEHNR and CDR2 FQNEAQ come from the germline V gene (reference sequence). CDR3 DNA: TGTGCCAGCAGCTTGGGGGGGTCGACGAACTATGGCTACACCTTC. Residues: CASSLGGSTNYGYTF.

V gene TRBV7-8 combines with J gene TRBJ1-3, with a possible D match to TRBD1 (6 bases). This CDR3 has 15 residues. V shed 5 bases and J shed 8 bases, with 19 bases lying between them. Germline V gene data show CDR1 as SGHVS and CDR2 as FQNEAQ. Here the CDR3 DNA reads TGTGCCAGCAGCCCCCGCCTCCCAGGGGAGGACACCATATATTTT. This codes for CASSPRLPGEDTIYF.

This chain joins TRBV27 and TRBJ1-1, with D perhaps TRBD1 (6 bases). Germline V gene lookup returns CDR1 MNHEY and CDR2 SMNVEV (reference sequence). V was pared by 2 bases and J by 3 bases, with 7 bases between. The CDR3 is made up of 13 amino acids. CDR3 sequence reads: CASSLTGHTEAFF. The CDR3 DNA reads TGTGCCAGCAGTTTAACAGGGCACACTGAAGCTTTCTTT.

V is TRBV18 and J is TRBJ1-6; D not resolved. The V and J ends lost 8 bases and 5 bases respectively, with 10 bases between them. Germline V gene lookup returns CDR1 KGHSH and CDR2 LQKENI. The CDR3 totals 13 residues. CDR3 loop: CASTQGDNSPLHF. CDR3 bases: TGTGCCAGCACTCAAGGCGATAATTCACCCCTCCACTTT. Filled out from reference TRBV18 and TRBJ1-6, the complete variable domain reads NAGVMQNPRHLVRRRGQEARLRCSPMKGHSHVYWYRQLPEEGLKFMVYLQKENIIDESGMPKERFSAEFPKEGPSILRIQQVVRGDSAAYFCASTQGDNSPLHFGNGTRLTVT.

CDR3 amino acids: CASSHRGADYGYTF. For the CDR3, the DNA is TGTGCCAGCAGCCATAGGGGGGCTGACTATGGCTACACCTTC. The chain uses TRBV3-1 (or the pseudogene TRBV3-2) and TRBJ1-2; D is perhaps TRBD1 (6 bases). Germline V gene data show CDR1 as LGHDT and CDR2 as YNNKEL (reference sequence). V was shortened by 3 bases and J by 3 bases, with 11 bases between the two germline ends. There are 14 residues in the CDR3.

The rearrangement links TRBV6-4 to TRBJ1-2, with D perhaps matching TRBD1 (6 bases). Per germline, CDR1 MRHNA and CDR2 SNTAGT. V lost 9 bases to trimming and J lost 0 bases, with 23 bases between them. The CDR3 consists of 17 residues. CDR3 coding DNA: TGTGCCAGTCTCATCGCCGCCGGGGGGCTCACTAACTATGGCTACACCTTC. It codes for CASLIAAGGLTNYGYTF.

This chain uses TRBV10-2 with TRBJ1-5, with no clear D. Germline CDR1 WSHSY, CDR2 SAAADI. V lost 2 bases to trimming and J lost 3 bases, with 8 bases between them. This CDR3 is 14 amino acids long. The CDR3 region has the DNA TGCGCCAGCAGTGAGAGTGCCCTCAATCAGCCCCAGCATTTT. Translation gives CASSESALNQPQHF.

The CDR3 loop reads CATSDWGEGGEETQYF. As DNA, the CDR3 is TGTGCCACCAGTGATTGGGGCGAGGGAGGAGAAGAGACCCAGTACTTC. The V call is TRBV24-1, the J call TRBJ2-5, with D maybe TRBD2 (6 bases). The ends were cut back, 2 bases at V and 3 bases at J, with 15 bases in the middle. Germline CDR1 is KGHDR and CDR2 is SFDVKD. This CDR3 spans 16 amino acids.

This clone was seen a single time. This rearrangement joins TRBV4-1 to TRBJ2-1, with D possibly being TRBD2 (6 bases). Between the trimmed V and J ends, which lost 8 bases and 9 bases, there was a span of 11 bases. The CDR3 length is 11 residues. Germline V gene data show CDR1 as MGHRA and CDR2 as YSYEKL. CDR3 nucleotides: TGCGCCAGCTCGGGGGTTGCTGAGCAGTTCTTC. Translating it yields CASSGVAEQFF.

The chain has TRBV6-1 and TRBJ1-3; D remains ambiguous. Trimming stripped 2 bases from V and 5 bases from J, with 19 bases between. The CDR3 loop spans 17 amino acids. The germline gives CDR1 MNHNS, CDR2 SASEGT. CDR3 bases: TGTGCCAGCAGTGAATATCGCCTCGGAGGTAGCAGAAACACCATATATTTT. It codes for CASSEYRLGGSRNTIYF.

The chain recombines TRBV3-1 (or the pseudogene TRBV3-2) with TRBJ2-7; D tentatively fits TRBD1 or TRBD2 (5 bases each). The V end was cut by 0 bases, the J end by 3 bases, with 9 bases between. Germline CDR1 is LGHDT and CDR2 is YNNKEL (reference sequence). This CDR3 spans 14 amino acids. CDR3: CASSQDGGNYEQYF. The CDR3 DNA is TGTGCCAGCAGCCAAGATGGGGGAAACTACGAGCAGTACTTC.

The chain recombines TRBV29-1 with TRBJ2-5; D ambiguous. The germline gives CDR1 SQVTM, CDR2 ANQGSEA. V was cut by 1 base and J by 5 bases, with 14 bases left in between. The CDR3 contains 14 residues. Written as DNA, the CDR3 is TGCAGCGTTGAAGCGGGCAGTATAGGGGAGACCCAGTACTTC. Translated: CSVEAGSIGETQYF.

This chain joins TRBV12-3 or TRBV12-4 and TRBJ1-6, with D uncertain. V was shortened by 3 bases and J by 4 bases, with 4 bases between the two germline ends. The CDR3 extends over 13 amino acids. DNA for the CDR3: TGTGCCAGCAGTTTTACATATAATTCACCCCTCCACTTT. The encoded protein is CASSFTYNSPLHF.

The rearrangement uses TRBV7-8 and TRBJ1-4, with a tentative D call TRBD1 (6 bases). Germline-derived CDR1 and CDR2 are SGHVS and FQNEAQ. The V end was cut by 5 bases, the J end by 5 bases, with 15 bases between. This CDR3 contains 15 residues. The DNA of the CDR3 is TGTGCCAGCAGCGGGAGGGGGGGCGCGAATGAAAAACTGTTTTTT. Translating gives CASSGRGGANEKLFF.

The chain uses TRBV30 and TRBJ1-2; D is ambiguous. The CDR3 length is 14 residues. Germline CDR1 GTSNPN, CDR2 SVGIG (reference sequence). V was clipped by 0 bases and J by 4 bases, with 12 bases between them. The CDR3 nucleotides read TGTGCCTGGAGTGTGGGGATTGGGCCCTATGGCTACACCTTC. Translation gives CAWSVGIGPYGYTF.

V gene TRBV5-1 combines with J gene TRBJ2-3; TRBD2 matches at 8 bases. The CDR3 covers 15 residues. Germline V CDR1 and CDR2: SGHRS, YFSETQ. Trimming removed 5 bases from V and 2 bases from J; junction bases left unmatched: 7. Here the CDR3 DNA reads TGCGCCAGCAGGGTGGCGGGGGGCTACACAGATACGCAGTATTTT. This translates into CASRVAGGYTDTQYF. Looking up the rest from reference TRBV5-1 and TRBJ2-3 gives the full variable domain: KAGVTQTPRYLIKTRGQQVTLSCSPISGHRSVSWYQQTPGQGLQFLFEYFSETQRNKGNFPGRFSGRQFSNSRSEMNVSTLELGDSALYLCASRVAGGYTDTQYFGPGTRLTVL.

The chain joins TRBV12-3 or TRBV12-4 to TRBJ2-1, with D hard to call. The CDR3 has 11 amino acids. V shed 5 bases and J shed 9 bases, with 8 bases lying between them. CDR3: CASSDRGEQFF. In DNA form, the CDR3 reads TGTGCCAGCAGTGACCGCGGTGAGCAGTTCTTC.

The CDR3 here is CASSYTGTGYRETQYF. As DNA, the CDR3 is TGTGCCAGCAGCTACACCGGGACAGGGTACCGAGAGACCCAGTACTTC. The gene calls are TRBV7-9 and TRBJ2-5; 9 bases align to TRBD1. The length of the CDR3 is 16 residues. V was clipped by 4 bases and J by 4 bases; unmatched bases: 10. The V gene's germline CDR1 is SEHNR and CDR2 FQNEAQ (reference sequence).

This rearrangement joins TRBV4-1 to TRBJ1-2, with D possibly being TRBD1 (6 bases). CDR3 length: 14 residues. Germline CDR1 is MGHRA and CDR2 is YSYEKL. V lost 3 bases and J lost 7, with 15 bases in between. DNA of the CDR3: TGCGCCAGCAGCCACAAGGGGGGGGCCTCTGGCTACACCTTC. Its protein is CASSHKGGASGYTF.

The V gene is TRBV7-3, the J gene TRBJ2-7, with TRBD1 matching 8 bases. The ends lost 2 bases at V and 6 bases at J; junction bases unmatched: 6. This CDR3 contains 14 residues. Germline loops: CDR1 SGHTA, CDR2 FQGTGA. The CDR3 nucleotides read TGTGCCAGCAGCTTACACAGGGGGGCGAGCGAGCAGTACTTC. Translating it yields CASSLHRGASEQYF.